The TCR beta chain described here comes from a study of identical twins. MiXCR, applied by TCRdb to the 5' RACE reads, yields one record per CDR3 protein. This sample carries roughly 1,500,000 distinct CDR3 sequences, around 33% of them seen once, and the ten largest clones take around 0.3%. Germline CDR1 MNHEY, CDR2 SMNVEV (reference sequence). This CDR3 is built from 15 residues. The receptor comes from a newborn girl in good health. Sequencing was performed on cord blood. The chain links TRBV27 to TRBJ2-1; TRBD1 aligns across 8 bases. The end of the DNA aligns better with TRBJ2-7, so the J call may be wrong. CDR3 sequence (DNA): TGTGCCAGCAGTTCCTCGGGACAGGTCTACAATGAGCAGTACTTC. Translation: CASSSSGQVYNEQYF.